These 32 T cell receptor beta chains came from one sample sequenced in a study of blood T cell dynamics during melanoma immunotherapy. Using immunoSEQ multiplex PCR, the repertoire was profiled, and TCRdb retains in-frame clones only, with some absent. The data hold under 8,500 clones, with around 85% observed a single time. The time point denotes: week 3, after first cycle of checkpoint inhibitor. This sample comprised blood, obtained from a patient treated with checkpoint blockade. The source of these receptors is a human donor with melanoma.

The chain uses TRBV7-9 and TRBJ1-4; D is perhaps TRBD1 (5 bases). The CDR3 contains 14 residues. Per germline, CDR1 SEHNR and CDR2 FQNEAQ (reference sequence). V lost 5 bases and J 2 bases, leaving 9 bases between the germline ends. The CDR3 DNA is TGTGCCAGCAGCCCTCGACAGACTAATGAAAAACTGTTTTTT. Its protein is CASSPRQTNEKLFF.

The genes are TRBV7-9 and TRBJ1-1, with 8 bases fitting TRBD1. The CDR3 has 11 amino acids. Per germline, CDR1 SEHNR and CDR2 FQNEAQ (reference sequence). J lost 6 bases, V lost 10 bases, and 4 bases had no gene match. The CDR3 nucleotides are TGTGCCATTTCACAGGGGGCTGAAGCTTTCTTT. It codes for CAISQGAEAFF.

V is TRBV5-1 and J is TRBJ2-7, with TRBD2 matching over 11 bases. Germline CDR1 and CDR2: SGHRS and YFSETQ. The CDR3 is made up of 15 amino acids. V was pared by 5 bases and J by 6 bases, with 10 bases of the junction left unmatched. CDR3 loop: CASSTSGGRGLEQYF. DNA of the CDR3: TGCGCCAGCAGTACTAGCGGGGGAAGGGGTCTCGAGCAGTACTTC. Full variable domain (remainder filled in from reference TRBV5-1 and TRBJ2-7): KAGVTQTPRYLIKTRGQQVTLSCSPISGHRSVSWYQQTPGQGLQFLFEYFSETQRNKGNFPGRFSGRQFSNSRSEMNVSTLELGDSALYLCASSTSGGRGLEQYFGPGTRLTVT.

The CDR3 coding sequence is TGTGCCAGCAGCTTAATCTCCGAGCAGTACTTC. Protein product: CASSLISEQYF. This chain uses TRBV7-3 with TRBJ2-5; D gene unclear. The DNA matches TRBJ2-7 better at its end, which makes the J call doubtful. The CDR3 is 11 amino acids. CDR1 is SGHTA and CDR2 is FQGTGA in the germline V gene.

This chain uses TRBV28 with TRBJ2-7, with D hard to call. CDR1 MDHEN and CDR2 SYDVKM come from the germline V gene. The V and J ends lost 3 bases and 0 bases respectively, with 15 bases between them. CDR3 length: 16 amino acids. Here the CDR3 DNA reads TGTGCCAGCAGTTTTCTGCCAGGCTACCCCTCCTACGAGCAGTACTTC. It translates to CASSFLPGYPSYEQYF.

The chain employs TRBV11-2 and TRBJ2-3, with D hard to call. The CDR3 covers 13 residues. Looked up from germline, CDR1 is SGHAT and CDR2 is FQNNGV. Trimming left V 6 bases short and J 2 bases short, with 9 bases between. CDR3 region: CASRLTITDTQYF. The CDR3 DNA follows: TGTGCCAGCAGGCTGACCATCACAGATACGCAGTATTTT.

The CDR3 protein is CASSGTGHNSPLHF. In DNA, the CDR3 is TGTGCCAGCTCTGGGACAGGGCATAATTCACCCCTCCACTTT. The chain employs TRBV25-1 and TRBJ1-6; 9 nucleotides line up with TRBD1. V was clipped by 8 bases and J by 5 bases; unmatched bases: 4. CDR1 is MGHDK, CDR2 SYGVNS, per germline. The CDR3 loop spans 14 amino acids. Using reference TRBV25-1 and TRBJ1-6 for the parts outside the CDR3, the full variable domain is EADIYQTPRYLVIGTGKKITLECSQTMGHDKMYWYQQDPGMELHLIHYSYGVNSTEKGDLSSESTVSRIRTEHFPLTLESARPSHTSQYLCASSGTGHNSPLHFGNGTRLTVT.

The V gene is TRBV5-5, the J gene TRBJ1-1; D possibly corresponds to TRBD1 (5 bases). V gave up 2 bases and J gave up 10 bases, with 21 bases separating them. CDR3 length: 15 amino acids. Per the germline V gene, CDR1 is SGHKS and CDR2 is YYEKEE (reference sequence). CDR3 DNA: TGTGCCAGCAGCTTCGTTTTCAGGGAAGGGGTAGGAGCTTTCTTT. The encoded protein is CASSFVFREGVGAFF.

The CDR3 DNA sequence: TGTGCCAGCAGCTTAGGGGGGGCCGGAGAAAAACTGTTTTTT. Translation: CASSLGGAGEKLFF. The rearrangement joins TRBV7-6 to TRBJ1-4; possible D gene TRBD1, 6 bases. The CDR3 is 14 amino acids. V was shortened by 1 base and J by 8 bases, with 11 bases between the two germline ends. The germline CDR1 and CDR2 sequences are SGHVS and FNYEAQ.

This chain uses TRBV19 with TRBJ1-1; perhaps TRBD1 as D (6 bases). The CDR3 sequence is 20 residues long. V gave up 1 base and J gave up 4 bases, with 28 bases separating them. The germline CDR1 and CDR2 sequences are LNHDA and SQIVND (reference sequence). The CDR3, as DNA: TGTGCCAGTAGTATAGGAGGGACAAGGTTTGCCACGTCGGCGGGCACTGAAGCTTTCTTT. Translated, it gives CASSIGGTRFATSAGTEAFF.

The chain uses TRBV5-4 and TRBJ1-1; maybe TRBD1 (6 bases). V was cut by 0 bases and J by 8 bases, with 14 bases left in between. The length of the CDR3 is 14 residues. Germline loops: CDR1 SGHNT, CDR2 YYREEE (reference sequence). The CDR3 here is CASSLVGAKFEAFF. The CDR3 coding sequence is TGTGCCAGCAGCTTGGTGGGGGCCAAATTCGAAGCTTTCTTT. Full variable domain (remainder filled in from reference TRBV5-4 and TRBJ1-1): ETGVTQSPTHLIKTRGQQVTLRCSSQSGHNTVSWYQQALGQGPQFIFQYYREEENGRGNFPPRFSGLQFPNYSSELNVNALELDDSALYLCASSLVGAKFEAFFGQGTRLTVV.

The V gene is TRBV7-3, the J gene TRBJ1-4; D remains ambiguous. Germline values: CDR1 SGHTA, CDR2 FQGTGA. The CDR3 is made up of 14 amino acids. V was clipped by 4 bases and J by 0 bases, with 6 bases between them. The CDR3 sequence is CASSSGATNEKLFF. The CDR3 DNA sequence: TGTGCCAGCAGCTCCGGCGCAACTAATGAAAAACTGTTTTTT.

This chain connects TRBV14 to TRBJ1-6; 7 nucleotides line up with TRBD1. CDR1 is SGHDN, CDR2 FVKESK, per germline. The CDR3 covers 15 residues. The trim removed 2 bases at V and 7 bases at J, leaving 5 bases unmatched. The CDR3 region has the DNA TGTGCCAGCAGCCAAAACAGGGGAGGCAATTCACCCCTCCACTTT. Its translation is CASSQNRGGNSPLHF.

The J gene is TRBJ1-3, the V gene TRBV19, with D uncertain. Germline V lookup: CDR1 LNHDA, CDR2 SQIVND (reference sequence). CDR3 length equals 16 residues. V lost 5 bases to trimming and J lost 0 bases, with 14 bases between them. The DNA of the CDR3 is TGTGCCAGTAGTCCCTGGACCGCGAGCTCTGGAAACACCATATATTTT. Translated: CASSPWTASSGNTIYF.

The genes are TRBV21-1 and TRBJ2-7; the DNA was not compared with TRBD2, the D call given in the table. TRBV21-1 is classified as a pseudogene. The CDR3 runs 14 residues. CDR3: CASSKVETSYEQYF. The DNA of the CDR3 is TGTGCCAGCAGCAAAGTCGAGACTAGCTACGAGCAGTACTTC.

This rearrangement joins TRBV7-9 to TRBJ2-7; the match to TRBD1 covers 10 bases. Germline V gene lookup returns CDR1 SEHNR and CDR2 FQNEAQ (reference sequence). Trimming removed 4 bases from V and 4 bases from J; junction bases left unmatched: 10. The CDR3 has 16 residues. CDR3 in amino acids: CASSSYRDRGWYEQYF. DNA of the CDR3: TGTGCCAGCAGCTCTTACCGGGACAGGGGATGGTACGAGCAGTACTTC.

This clone occurred once. J is TRBJ1-5 and V is TRBV21-1; the table's D gene call, TRBD1, was not cross checked with the DNA. TRBV21-1 is reported as a pseudogene. The CDR3 is 14 residues long. The DNA of the CDR3 is TGTGCCAGCCATGGGGCCAGGGGTCATCAGCCCCAGCATTTT. Protein product: CASHGARGHQPQHF.

In the case of this clone: The CDR3 carries no conserved terminal phenylalanine or tryptophan, so it likely arises from a read error. V usage is TRBV7-2 and J usage is TRBJ1-1; 7 bases agree with TRBD1. CDR3 length: 15 residues. V shed 5 bases and J 3 bases; nucleotides not matched to a gene: 9. Germline loops: CDR1 SGHTA, CDR2 FQGNSA. The CDR3 reads CASSVGGPGHTEAFL. The CDR3 region has the DNA TGTGCCAGCAGCGTAGGGGGCCCAGGGCACACTGAAGCTTTCCTT.

This chain connects TRBV6-5 to TRBJ1-1, with D unclear. V was cut by 9 bases and J by 4 bases, with 15 bases left in between. Germline V CDR1 and CDR2: MNHEY, SVGAGI. The CDR3 totals 13 residues. The CDR3 here is CASSVGHSTEAFF. Here the CDR3 DNA reads TGTGCCAGTAGCGTCGGGCACTCCACTGAAGCTTTCTTT.

This rearrangement joins TRBV4-1 to TRBJ2-3; D is uncertain. The CDR3 length is 15 residues. With 1 base removed from V and 2 bases from J, the gap between germline ends came to 10 bases. CDR1 MGHRA and CDR2 YSYEKL come from the germline V gene. CDR3 sequence: CASSQGQRFTDTQYF. Written as DNA, the CDR3 is TGCGCCAGCAGCCAAGGCCAGAGATTCACAGATACGCAGTATTTT.

The chain has TRBV18 and TRBJ1-4, with a tentative D call TRBD1 (5 bases). With 1 base removed from V and 7 bases from J, the gap between germline ends came to 10 bases. The CDR3 is made up of 14 amino acids. From germline, CDR1 is KGHSH and CDR2 LQKENI. CDR3 in amino acids: CASSPRGGGEKLFF. DNA of the CDR3: TGTGCCAGCTCACCACGGGGCGGCGGTGAAAAACTGTTTTTT. Based on the CDR3 plus reference TRBV18 and TRBJ1-4, the full variable domain is NAGVMQNPRHLVRRRGQEARLRCSPMKGHSHVYWYRQLPEEGLKFMVYLQKENIIDESGMPKERFSAEFPKEGPSILRIQQVVRGDSAAYFCASSPRGGGEKLFFGSGTQLSVL.

The chain carries TRBV2 and TRBJ2-7; tentatively, D is TRBD1 (7 bases). CDR3 length equals 17 residues. The V end lost 4 bases, the J end lost 4 bases, and 23 bases lay between the germline ends. Germline CDR1 and CDR2: SNHLY and FYNNEI. Written as DNA, the CDR3 is TGTGCCAGCAGTGTCGACAGGGTCGGGGCAGGGGGGTACGAGCAGTACTTC. This translates into CASSVDRVGAGGYEQYF.

V is TRBV5-4 and J is TRBJ1-3, with D possibly TRBD1 on 5 matching bases. The CDR3 runs to 16 residues. In germline, CDR1 is SGHNT, CDR2 YYREEE (reference sequence). The ends were cut back, 0 bases at V and 1 base at J, with 11 bases in the middle. CDR3 sequence: CASSLGARGSGNTIYF. CDR3 nucleotide sequence: TGTGCCAGCAGCTTGGGGGCCCGGGGGTCTGGAAACACCATATATTTT.

This chain links TRBV16 with TRBJ2-3; D unresolved. Trimming removed 0 bases from V and 3 bases from J, with 4 bases in between. CDR3 size: 13 residues. Germline V gene lookup returns CDR1 KGHSY and CDR2 FQNENV. CDR3 amino acids: CASSQSRTDTQYF. DNA of the CDR3: TGTGCCAGCAGCCAATCCCGAACAGATACGCAGTATTTT.

This clone showed up just once. The chain combines TRBV6-1 with TRBJ1-4; D call uncertain. V was trimmed by 5 bases and J by 10 bases, leaving 20 bases between them. Germline V gene data show CDR1 as MNHNS and CDR2 as SASEGT. The CDR3 consists of 15 residues. This CDR3 is CASSSPGEPSGKLFF. CDR3 nucleotide sequence: TGTGCCAGCAGTTCCCCCGGCGAACCGTCTGGAAAACTGTTTTTT.

This clone appeared once. This chain links TRBV19 with TRBJ2-5; 7 positions match TRBD2. The CDR3 is 16 residues long. The J segment lost 2 bases and the V segment lost 5 bases, leaving 11 bases of the junction unmatched. In germline, CDR1 is LNHDA, CDR2 SQIVND (reference sequence). The CDR3 loop is CASSSSKRGPQETQYF. As DNA, the CDR3 is TGTGCCAGTAGTTCAAGTAAGCGGGGACCACAAGAGACCCAGTACTTC.

The rearrangement joins TRBV7-3 to TRBJ1-3; 9 positions agree with TRBD1. CDR3 length equals 17 residues. Germline CDR1 SGHTA, CDR2 FQGTGA. V was pared by 0 bases and J by 0 bases, with 3 bases of the junction left unmatched. CDR3 loop: CASSLTGTGSSGNTIYF. In nucleotides, the CDR3 is TGTGCCAGCAGCTTAACCGGGACAGGGAGCTCTGGAAACACCATATATTTT. The complete variable domain, with remaining parts taken from reference TRBV7-3 and TRBJ1-3, reads GAGVSQTPSNKVTEKGKYVELRCDPISGHTALYWYRQSLGQGPEFLIYFQGTGAADDSGLPNDRFFAVRPEGSVSTLKIQRTERGDSAVYLCASSLTGTGSSGNTIYFGEGSWLTVV.

The V and J genes are TRBV7-8 and TRBJ1-5; the D is unclear. V was trimmed by 5 bases and J by 1 base, leaving 12 bases between them. Per the germline V gene, CDR1 is SGHVS and CDR2 is FQNEAQ. This CDR3 region has 15 residues. The CDR3 region is CASSDGPLSNQPQHF. CDR3 nucleotides: TGTGCCAGCAGCGATGGGCCCTTAAGCAATCAGCCCCAGCATTTT. The whole variable domain, filled in from reference TRBV7-8 and TRBJ1-5, reads GAGVSQSPRYKVAKRGQDVALRCDPISGHVSLFWYQQALGQGPEFLTYFQNEAQLDKSGLPSDRFFAERPEGSVSTLKIQRTQQEDSAVYLCASSDGPLSNQPQHFGDGTRLSIL.

The chain is built from TRBV19 and TRBJ1-5; D ambiguous. CDR1 is LNHDA and CDR2 is SQIVND in the germline V gene (reference sequence). The CDR3 sequence is 15 residues long. Trimming took 2 bases from V and 0 from J, leaving 8 bases between them. Here the CDR3 DNA reads TGTGCCAGTAGTATAACCTCTCATAGCAATCAGCCCCAGCATTTT. As protein: CASSITSHSNQPQHF.

The chain joins TRBV28 to TRBJ1-6; D is possibly TRBD1 (6 bases). The CDR3 runs 14 residues. Trimming removed 2 bases at V and 7 bases at J, with 9 bases between. CDR1 and CDR2 (germline): MDHEN, SYDVKM. The DNA for the CDR3 is TGTGCCAGCAGTTTAGCAGGGGAGAATTCACCCCTCCACTTT. As protein: CASSLAGENSPLHF.

V gene TRBV27 combines with J gene TRBJ1-2; D is unresolved. Germline loops: CDR1 MNHEY, CDR2 SMNVEV (reference sequence). The CDR3 extends over 17 amino acids. V lost 5 bases to trimming and J lost 0 bases, with 19 bases between them. The DNA for the CDR3 is TGTGCCAGCAGTCCCCTAAAGGTCGGCGCTACTAACTATGGCTACACCTTC. It specifies CASSPLKVGATNYGYTF.

V and J are TRBV7-6 and TRBJ2-2; D is perhaps TRBD1 (5 bases). The germline V and J ends were trimmed by 1 base and 3 bases, with 6 bases remaining between them. The CDR3 is 14 residues long. CDR1 SGHVS and CDR2 FNYEAQ come from the germline V gene. The CDR3 DNA reads as TGTGCCAGCAGCTTAGAAGGGGACACCGGGGAGCTGTTTTTT. Encoded protein: CASSLEGDTGELFF.